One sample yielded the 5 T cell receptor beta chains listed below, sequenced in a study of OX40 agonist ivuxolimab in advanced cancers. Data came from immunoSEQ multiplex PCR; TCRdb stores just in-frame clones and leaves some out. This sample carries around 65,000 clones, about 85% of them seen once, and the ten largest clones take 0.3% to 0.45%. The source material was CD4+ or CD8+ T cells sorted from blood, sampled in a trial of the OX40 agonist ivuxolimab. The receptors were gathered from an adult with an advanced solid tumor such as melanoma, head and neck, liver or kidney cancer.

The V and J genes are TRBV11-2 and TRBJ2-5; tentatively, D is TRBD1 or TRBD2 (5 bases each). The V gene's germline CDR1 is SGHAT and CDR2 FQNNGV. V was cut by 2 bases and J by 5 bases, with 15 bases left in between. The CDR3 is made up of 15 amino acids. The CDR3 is CASSLFTGTGETQYF. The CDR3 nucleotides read TGTGCCAGCAGCTTATTTACGGGGACCGGGGAGACCCAGTACTTC.

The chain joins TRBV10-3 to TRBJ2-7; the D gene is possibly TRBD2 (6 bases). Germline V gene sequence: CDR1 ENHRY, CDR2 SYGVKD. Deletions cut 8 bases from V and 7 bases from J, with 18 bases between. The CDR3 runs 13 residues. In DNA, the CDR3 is TGTGCCATCGCCCCTGGGTCTGCGGGAGAGCAGTACTTC. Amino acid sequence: CAIAPGSAGEQYF.

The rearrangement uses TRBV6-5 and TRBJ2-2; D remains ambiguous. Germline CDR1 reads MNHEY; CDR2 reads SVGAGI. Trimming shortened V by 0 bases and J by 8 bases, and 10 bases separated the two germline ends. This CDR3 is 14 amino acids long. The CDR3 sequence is CASSYSVITGELFF. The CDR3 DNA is TGTGCCAGCAGTTACTCGGTCATCACTGGGGAGCTGTTTTTT.

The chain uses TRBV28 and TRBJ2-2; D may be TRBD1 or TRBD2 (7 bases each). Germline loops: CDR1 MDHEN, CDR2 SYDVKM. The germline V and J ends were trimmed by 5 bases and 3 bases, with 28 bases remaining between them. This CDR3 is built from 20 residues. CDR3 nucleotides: TGTGCCAGCAGTCCGGGGGGACAGATGCTTCAATACCTCGACACCGGGGAGCTGTTTTTT. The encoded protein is CASSPGGQMLQYLDTGELFF.

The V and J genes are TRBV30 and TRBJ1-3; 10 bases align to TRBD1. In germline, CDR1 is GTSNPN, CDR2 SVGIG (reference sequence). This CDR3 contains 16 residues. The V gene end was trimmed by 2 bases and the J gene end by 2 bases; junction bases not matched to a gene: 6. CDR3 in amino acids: CAWSRTGTGAGNTIYF. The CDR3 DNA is TGTGCCTGGAGTAGAACCGGGACAGGGGCTGGAAACACCATATATTTT.